The clone carrying this T cell receptor (beta chain) was counted between two and nine times. What it recognizes is unknown. The investigators reverse transcribed all of the isolated RNA, so they sequenced expressed TCRB transcripts. Data came from immunoSEQ multiplex PCR; TCRdb stores just in-frame clones and leaves some out. The data show around 280,000 clones, with around 16% seen just once and around 0.015% held by the top ten. This record belongs to a study of beta chain features in type 1 diabetes. Study-level information: Patients did not differ from healthy donors in age, gender or cell yield.

Germline values: CDR1 SGHTA, CDR2 FQGNSA. Trimming pared 3 bases from V and 7 bases from J, leaving 10 bases between. The CDR3 runs 13 residues. Study results and limitations: Among patients with Type 1 diabetes, TCRB CDR3s were moderately but significantly shorter in every one of the four CD4+ subsets. VDJ junctions from type 1 diabetes patients carried fewer insertions and larger deletions. Any PCR bias toward short templates would affect both groups alike. The question of HLA type influencing TCRB rearrangement was one that remained unresolved here.

Sequencing was done on a sample of naive CD4+ T cells from blood. This clonotype was obtained from a young man with type 1 diabetes. The chain employs TRBV7-2 and TRBJ2-1; a possible D gene is TRBD1 (6 bases). In DNA, the CDR3 is TGTGCCAGCAGCTTTCTACAGGGTAATGAGCAGTTCTTC. It codes for CASSFLQGNEQFF.